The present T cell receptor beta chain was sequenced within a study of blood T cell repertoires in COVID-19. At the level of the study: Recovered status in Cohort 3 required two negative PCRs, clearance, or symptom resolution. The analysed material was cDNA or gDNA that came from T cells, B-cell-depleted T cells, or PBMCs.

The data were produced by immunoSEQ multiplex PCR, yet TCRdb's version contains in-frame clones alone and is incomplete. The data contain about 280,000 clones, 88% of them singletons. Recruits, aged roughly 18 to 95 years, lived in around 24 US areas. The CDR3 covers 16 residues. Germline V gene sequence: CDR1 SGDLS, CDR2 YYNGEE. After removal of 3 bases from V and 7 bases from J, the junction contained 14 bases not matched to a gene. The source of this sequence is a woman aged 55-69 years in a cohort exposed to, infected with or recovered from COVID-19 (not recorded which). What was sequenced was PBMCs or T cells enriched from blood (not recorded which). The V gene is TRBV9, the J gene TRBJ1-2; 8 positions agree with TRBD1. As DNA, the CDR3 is TGTGCCAGCAGCGGGAGGGCCCCAGGGGGCAGCTTTGGCTACACCTTC. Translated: CASSGRAPGGSFGYTF.